This is a list of T cell receptor beta chains from one sample in a study of human T cells and chemical hapten exposure. MiXCR was run by TCRdb on the RACE reads, yielding one entry per CDR3 protein. Of some 110,000 distinct CDR3 sequences in the sample, 12% were seen once. The specimen comprised whole blood, sampled in connection with sensitization to the hapten diphenylcyclopropenone (DPC). Every receptor here comes from a woman between 45 and 60 years old with alopecia areata. Some clones in this sample may be carry-over from other donors' samples. The CDR3 runs from the conserved cysteine through the conserved F or W. The D gene is left open where the match is weak. The size field is filled for only some rows; it gives once, few, many or a size class.

D gene: -
J gene: TRBJ2-7
clone size: few
V gene: TRBV11-1
CDR3 DNA: TGTGCCAGCAGCATCGCCGGGGGTCGGCACGAGCAGTACTTC
CDR3 protein: CASSIAGGRHEQYF

D gene: -
J gene: TRBJ1-5
clone size: -
V gene: TRBV7-2
CDR3 DNA: TGTGCCAGCAGCTTAGCGAGGAATCAGCCCCAGCATTTT
CDR3 protein: CASSLARNQPQHF

D gene: -
J gene: TRBJ1-1
clone size: many
V gene: TRBV29-1
CDR3 DNA: TGCAGCGTTGAAGATATGTCCACTGAAGCTTTCTTT
CDR3 protein: CSVEDMSTEAFF

D gene: -
J gene: TRBJ2-7
clone size: many
V gene: TRBV18
CDR3 DNA: TGTGCCAGCTCACCTCAGACAGGTAAAAACGAGCAGTACTTC
CDR3 protein: CASSPQTGKNEQYF

D gene: -
J gene: TRBJ2-1
clone size: many
V gene: TRBV12-3/TRBV12-4
CDR3 DNA: TGTGCCAGCAGTTGGTCTAGCGATGAGCAGTTCTTC
CDR3 protein: CASSWSSDEQFF

D gene: -
J gene: TRBJ1-5
clone size: -
V gene: TRBV19
CDR3 DNA: TGTGCCAGTAGTTCAAGACACGAGGGGTTAAATCAGCCCCAGCATTTT
CDR3 protein: CASSSRHEGLNQPQHF

D gene: TRBD1
J gene: TRBJ1-2
clone size: -
V gene: TRBV28
CDR3 DNA: TGTGCCAGCAGCCAGGGACAGGGATACTATGGCTACACCTTC
CDR3 protein: CASSQGQGYYGYTF

D gene: TRBD2
J gene: TRBJ2-1
clone size: -
V gene: TRBV9
CDR3 DNA: TGTGCCAGCAGTGGGACTAGCGGGAACTCGGGTGAGCAGTTCTTC
CDR3 protein: CASSGTSGNSGEQFF

D gene: TRBD1
J gene: TRBJ1-1
clone size: -
V gene: TRBV7-2
CDR3 DNA: TGTGCCAGCAGCCCCTACCGACAGGGGGTGGGTAAAGCTTTCTTT
CDR3 protein: CASSPYRQGVGKAFF

D gene: TRBD1
J gene: TRBJ1-1
clone size: many
V gene: TRBV10-2
CDR3 DNA: TGCGCCAGCAGCAGACAGGGGAGAACTGAAGCTTTCTTT
CDR3 protein: CASSRQGRTEAFF

D gene: -
J gene: TRBJ2-7
clone size: -
V gene: TRBV3-1
CDR3 DNA: TGTGCCAGCAGCCCGCCCGGGGCGCCCCACGAGCAGTACTTC
CDR3 protein: CASSPPGAPHEQYF

D gene: TRBD2
J gene: TRBJ2-7
clone size: -
V gene: TRBV3-1
CDR3 DNA: TGTGCCAGCAGCGTAGGGTCGGGAGGGCCCTACGAGCAGTACTTC
CDR3 protein: CASSVGSGGPYEQYF

D gene: TRBD1
J gene: TRBJ2-1
clone size: -
V gene: TRBV5-1
CDR3 DNA: TGCGCCAGCAGCTGGACAGGGGGGAGCTCCTACAATGAGCAGTTCTTC
CDR3 protein: CASSWTGGSSYNEQFF

D gene: -
J gene: TRBJ1-6
clone size: few
V gene: TRBV7-8
CDR3 DNA: TGTGCCAGCAGCTTATCGAGCTCACCCCTCCACTTT
CDR3 protein: CASSLSSSPLHF

D gene: -
J gene: TRBJ1-1
clone size: -
V gene: TRBV11-3
CDR3 DNA: TGTGCCAGCAGCTGGCAGGGGAACACTGAAGCTTTCTTT
CDR3 protein: CASSWQGNTEAFF

D gene: TRBD2
J gene: TRBJ2-3
clone size: -
V gene: TRBV20-1
CDR3 DNA: TGCAGTGCTAGTGGGACTAGCGGGGGAGGAGATACGCAGTATTTT
CDR3 protein: CSASGTSGGGDTQYF

D gene: -
J gene: TRBJ2-7
clone size: -
V gene: TRBV20-1
CDR3 DNA: TGCAGTGCTAGAGGTATTCGACAAGCTTTGTCCTACGAGCAGTACTTC
CDR3 protein: CSARGIRQALSYEQYF

D gene: -
J gene: TRBJ2-7
clone size: once
V gene: TRBV29-1
CDR3 DNA: TGCAGCGTTGAAGAAGGAAGGCAGGGCGTTCCCGAGCAGTACTTC
CDR3 protein: CSVEEGRQGVPEQYF

D gene: -
J gene: TRBJ2-1
clone size: few
V gene: TRBV11-2
CDR3 DNA: TGTGCCAGCACCGTGGGGCCTCGCGGTCTCAGGGACAATGAGCAGTTCTTC
CDR3 protein: CASTVGPRGLRDNEQFF

D gene: -
J gene: TRBJ2-7
clone size: -
V gene: TRBV5-6
CDR3 DNA: TGTGCCAGCAGCCCGGCCGTAGATCGCGAGCAGTACTTC
CDR3 protein: CASSPAVDREQYF

D gene: -
J gene: TRBJ2-6
clone size: -
V gene: TRBV7-2
CDR3 DNA: TGTGCCAGCAGCTGGTTCGCCACCCCCTCTGGGGCCAACGTCCTGACTTTC
CDR3 protein: CASSWFATPSGANVLTF

D gene: -
J gene: TRBJ2-7
clone size: many
V gene: TRBV20-1
CDR3 DNA: TGCAGTGCGACGGAGGGGGCACCCTACGAGCAGTACTTC
CDR3 protein: CSATEGAPYEQYF

D gene: TRBD2
J gene: TRBJ2-2
clone size: -
V gene: TRBV27
CDR3 DNA: TGTGCCAGCAGTCCGTCGGGGGGACTTGTCACCGGGGAGCTGTTTTTT
CDR3 protein: CASSPSGGLVTGELFF

D gene: -
J gene: TRBJ2-5
clone size: -
V gene: TRBV29-1
CDR3 DNA: TGCAGCGTTGAGTGGACTTTCAATCAGGAGACCCAGTACTTC
CDR3 protein: CSVEWTFNQETQYF

D gene: -
J gene: TRBJ2-1
clone size: few
V gene: TRBV6-2/TRBV6-3
CDR3 DNA: TGTGCCAGCAGTTACTTCGGTGGGGAGTGGGGTGAGCAGTTCTTC
CDR3 protein: CASSYFGGEWGEQFF

D gene: -
J gene: TRBJ2-7
clone size: many
V gene: TRBV11-2
CDR3 DNA: TGTGCCAGCAGCTCAAACAGGGGGGGCTACGAGCAGTACTTC
CDR3 protein: CASSSNRGGYEQYF

D gene: -
J gene: TRBJ1-1
clone size: many
V gene: TRBV11-2
CDR3 DNA: TGTGCCAGCAGCTTCCCCACGGACAACACTGAAGCTTTCTTT
CDR3 protein: CASSFPTDNTEAFF

D gene: TRBD2
J gene: TRBJ2-1
clone size: -
V gene: TRBV6-2/TRBV6-3
CDR3 DNA: TGTGCCAGCAGTCCTCCGGGACTAGCGCAGTTCTTC
CDR3 protein: CASSPPGLAQFF

D gene: TRBD1
J gene: TRBJ2-7
clone size: -
V gene: TRBV5-1
CDR3 DNA: TGCGCCAGCAGCCCTGACAGGGTTCCCTACGAGCAGTACTTC
CDR3 protein: CASSPDRVPYEQYF

D gene: -
J gene: TRBJ1-5
clone size: many
V gene: TRBV27
CDR3 DNA: TGTGCCAGCAGTCCGCGGGCCCAAACAGGGTATCAGCCCCAGCATTTT
CDR3 protein: CASSPRAQTGYQPQHF

D gene: TRBD2
J gene: TRBJ2-7
clone size: -
V gene: TRBV12-3/TRBV12-4
CDR3 DNA: TGTGCCAGCAGCTCCGGACTAGCGGGAGTCGGCGAGCAGTACTTC
CDR3 protein: CASSSGLAGVGEQYF

D gene: -
J gene: TRBJ1-5
clone size: -
V gene: TRBV10-3
CDR3 DNA: TGTGCCATCAGTGATCACGTGAGCAATCAGCCCCAGCATTTT
CDR3 protein: CAISDHVSNQPQHF

D gene: TRBD2
J gene: TRBJ2-3
clone size: many
V gene: TRBV7-9
CDR3 DNA: TGTGCCAGCAGCTTATCCGGGGGGGCAGATACGCAGTATTTT
CDR3 protein: CASSLSGGADTQYF

D gene: -
J gene: TRBJ2-7
clone size: -
V gene: TRBV29-1
CDR3 DNA: TGCAGCGTCCGTAGATACGAGCAGTACTTC
CDR3 protein: CSVRRYEQYF

D gene: TRBD2
J gene: TRBJ2-5
clone size: -
V gene: TRBV7-7
CDR3 DNA: TGTGCCAGCAGCCCGTCTAGCGGGAGCGGGGAGACCCAGTACTTC
CDR3 protein: CASSPSSGSGETQYF

D gene: TRBD1
J gene: TRBJ1-1
clone size: few
V gene: TRBV5-1
CDR3 DNA: TGCGCCAGCAGCTTGGACGGACAGGGGATGAACACTGAAGCTTTCTTT
CDR3 protein: CASSLDGQGMNTEAFF

D gene: -
J gene: TRBJ2-4
clone size: -
V gene: TRBV10-3
CDR3 DNA: TGTGCCATCAGTGATTTGGCGAGCGCCTCAATTCAGTACTTC
CDR3 protein: CAISDLASASIQYF

D gene: -
J gene: TRBJ1-2
clone size: many
V gene: TRBV6-4
CDR3 DNA: TGTGCCAGCAGTGCCGTGTTAGGTCTCTCTGGCTACACCTTC
CDR3 protein: CASSAVLGLSGYTF

D gene: -
J gene: TRBJ1-1
clone size: many
V gene: TRBV6-1
CDR3 DNA: TGTGCCAGCAATCAACGGCATGATGCTGAAGCTTTCTTT
CDR3 protein: CASNQRHDAEAFF

D gene: -
J gene: TRBJ2-3
clone size: -
V gene: TRBV7-2
CDR3 DNA: TGTGCCAGCAGCCAACTCCCTGCTTCAGATACGCAGTATTTT
CDR3 protein: CASSQLPASDTQYF

D gene: -
J gene: TRBJ1-5
clone size: many
V gene: TRBV11-3
CDR3 DNA: TGTGCCAGCAGCTTAGTGGGAATGGGCCAGCCCCAGCATTTT
CDR3 protein: CASSLVGMGQPQHF

D gene: -
J gene: TRBJ1-6
clone size: few
V gene: TRBV27
CDR3 DNA: TGTGCCAGCAATCGGACCACCTATAATTCACCCCTCCACTTT
CDR3 protein: CASNRTTYNSPLHF

D gene: -
J gene: TRBJ1-4
clone size: many
V gene: TRBV2
CDR3 DNA: TGTGCCAGCAGTGATCGGCAGAGACCCGAAAAACTGTTTTTT
CDR3 protein: CASSDRQRPEKLFF

D gene: TRBD1
J gene: TRBJ2-7
clone size: few
V gene: TRBV7-9
CDR3 DNA: TGTGCCAGCAGCTTAGTCGGTAGGGACAGACAGGACGAGCAGTACTTC
CDR3 protein: CASSLVGRDRQDEQYF

D gene: -
J gene: TRBJ1-5
clone size: many
V gene: TRBV11-2
CDR3 DNA: TGTGCCAGCAGCGCCTCGGGTCAGCCCCAGCATTTT
CDR3 protein: CASSASGQPQHF

D gene: -
J gene: TRBJ2-7
clone size: -
V gene: TRBV5-1
CDR3 DNA: TGCGCCAGCAGCTTCTTGGACAGTACCTACGAGCAGTACTTC
CDR3 protein: CASSFLDSTYEQYF

D gene: TRBD1
J gene: TRBJ2-7
clone size: few
V gene: TRBV11-2
CDR3 DNA: TGTGCCAGCAGCTCCCGGACAGGTCGGGGCTACGAGCAGTACTTC
CDR3 protein: CASSSRTGRGYEQYF

D gene: -
J gene: TRBJ1-2
clone size: few
V gene: TRBV18
CDR3 DNA: TGTGCCAGCTCACCCGGCAGGGAAGGTGGCTACACCTTC
CDR3 protein: CASSPGREGGYTF

D gene: -
J gene: TRBJ1-1
clone size: many
V gene: TRBV11-2
CDR3 DNA: TGTGCCAGCACCGACAGGAGGCAAACTGAAGCTTTCTTT
CDR3 protein: CASTDRRQTEAFF

D gene: TRBD1
J gene: TRBJ2-3
clone size: few
V gene: TRBV18
CDR3 DNA: TGTGCCAGCTCCCTCAACCAAAGGACAGGGCTCTTTGCAGATACGCAGTATTTT
CDR3 protein: CASSLNQRTGLFADTQYF

D gene: TRBD1
J gene: TRBJ2-7
clone size: many
V gene: TRBV18
CDR3 DNA: TGTGCCAGCTCACCACCGAGGATGACAGGGGATATAGAAGAGCAGTACTTC
CDR3 protein: CASSPPRMTGDIEEQYF

D gene: -
J gene: TRBJ2-7
clone size: few
V gene: TRBV5-1
CDR3 DNA: TGCGCCAGCAGCTGGGACGGACCGTCCTACGAGCAGTACTTC
CDR3 protein: CASSWDGPSYEQYF